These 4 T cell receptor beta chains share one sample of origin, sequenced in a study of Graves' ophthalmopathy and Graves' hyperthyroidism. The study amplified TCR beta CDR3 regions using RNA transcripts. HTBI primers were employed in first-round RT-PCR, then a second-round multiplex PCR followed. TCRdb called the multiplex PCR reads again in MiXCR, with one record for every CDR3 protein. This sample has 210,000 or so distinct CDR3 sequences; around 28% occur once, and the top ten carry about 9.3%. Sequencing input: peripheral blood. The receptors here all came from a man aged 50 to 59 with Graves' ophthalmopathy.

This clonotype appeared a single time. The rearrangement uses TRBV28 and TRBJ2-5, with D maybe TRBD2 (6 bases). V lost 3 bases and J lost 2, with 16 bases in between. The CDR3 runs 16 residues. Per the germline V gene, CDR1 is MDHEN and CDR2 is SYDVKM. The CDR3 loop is CASSFLAGKEQETQYF. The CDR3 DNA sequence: TGTGCCAGCAGTTTCCTGGCGGGGAAGGAGCAAGAGACCCAGTACTTC.

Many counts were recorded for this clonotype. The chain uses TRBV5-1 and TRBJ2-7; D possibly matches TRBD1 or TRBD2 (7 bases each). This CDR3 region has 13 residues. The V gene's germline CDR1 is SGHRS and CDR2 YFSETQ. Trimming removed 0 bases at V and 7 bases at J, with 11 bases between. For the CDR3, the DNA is TGCGCCAGCAGCTTGGTGCAGGGGGGGGAGCAGTACTTC. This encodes CASSLVQGGEQYF.

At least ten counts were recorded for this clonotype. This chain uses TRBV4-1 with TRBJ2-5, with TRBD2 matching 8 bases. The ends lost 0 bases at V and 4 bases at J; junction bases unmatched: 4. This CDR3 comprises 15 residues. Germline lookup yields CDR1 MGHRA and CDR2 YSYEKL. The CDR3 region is CASSQDQLAGETQYF. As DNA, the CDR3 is TGCGCCAGCAGCCAAGATCAGCTAGCGGGAGAGACCCAGTACTTC.

The CDR3 DNA reads TGTGCCAGCAGTCTTAGACAGGGGGGTACTGAAGCTTTCTTT. Residues: CASSLRQGGTEAFF. This chain joins TRBV6-1 and TRBJ1-1; 9 bases are shared with TRBD1. V gave up 5 bases and J gave up 5 bases; unmatched junction bases: 6. This CDR3 region has 14 residues. Germline V lookup: CDR1 MNHNS, CDR2 SASEGT.